This T cell receptor beta chain comes out of a study of CD8+CD57+ T cells in acquired aplastic anemia. TCR beta VDJ and CDR3 profiles were obtained from a genomic DNA template. Each CDR3 protein gets one entry after TCRdb re-called the reads with MiXCR. Of about 210,000 distinct CDR3 sequences in the sample, over 60% are singletons; the top ten hold 25% to 30%. Ten or more counts support this clonotype. The CDR3 is 14 amino acids. Trimming left V 9 bases short and J 4 bases short, with 17 bases between. The germline V gene has CDR1 LNHDA and CDR2 SQIVND (reference sequence). The origin of this receptor is a human donor in good health. The sequencing input was sorted CD4+, CD8+, or CD8+CD57+ T cells (not recorded which) from PBMCs. This chain links TRBV19 with TRBJ2-3; no clear D gene. The CDR3 DNA sequence: TGTGCCAGCGCCGCTGCCTGGAGCGCAGATACGCAGTATTTT. It codes for CASAAAWSADTQYF.